The T cell receptor (beta chain) under discussion was sequenced for a study of cytomegalovirus exposure and HLA in healthy donors. Data came from immunoSEQ multiplex PCR; TCRdb stores just in-frame clones and leaves some out. Among some 220,000 clones, around 90% were seen once, and the ten largest hold more than 1%. This CDR3 is 16 amino acids long. CDR1 LNHDA and CDR2 SQIVND come from the germline V gene (reference sequence). The ends lost 6 bases at V and 8 bases at J; junction bases unmatched: 16. This clonotype originated in a woman between 18 and 30 years old in good health and CMV-seronegative. The sequencing sample was made of PBMCs. The V gene is TRBV19, the J gene TRBJ2-1; 7 positions match TRBD1. The CDR3 DNA reads TGTGCCAGTAGACCCCGGGGACAGCCCCATAGGGATGAGCAGTTCTTC. It yields the protein CASRPRGQPHRDEQFF.